The clone carrying this TCR beta chain was counted ten times or more. Antigen unknown. The source of the sample is a study of CD8+CD57+ T cells in acquired aplastic anemia. Across the study: Sorted CD4+ and CD8+ cells gave a mean 3.2 ug DNA, range about 0.19 to 27.4 ug. Study conclusions and caveats: Both patients and controls carried the same twenty-nine CD8+ CDR3 sequences. Researchers reported that CD8+ Simpson's diversity was not significantly different in patients versus controls.

The CDR3 spans 15 residues. J lost 6 bases, V lost 3 bases, and 7 bases had no gene match. Germline-derived CDR1 and CDR2 are MNHEY and SVGAGI. According to the study, genomic DNA was the template for TCR beta VDJ and CDR3 profiling. Via MiXCR, TCRdb re-called the reads, giving one row per CDR3 protein. The sample lists under 200,000 distinct CDR3 sequences, approximately 51% seen once, with about 2.9% in the top ten. Previously, flow cytometry had revealed CD8+CD57+ cell expansion in the patients chosen for sequencing. Blood samples were obtained from patients who had received no prior therapy. Sequencing was performed on sorted CD4+, CD8+, or CD8+CD57+ T cells (not recorded which) from PBMCs. The chain combines TRBV6-5 with TRBJ2-3; 9 nucleotides agree with TRBD2. This TCR was recovered from a human donor with aplastic anemia. The CDR3 loop reads CASSYQWRGGDTQYF. CDR3 in DNA: TGTGCCAGCAGTTATCAATGGCGGGGGGGCGATACGCAGTATTTT.